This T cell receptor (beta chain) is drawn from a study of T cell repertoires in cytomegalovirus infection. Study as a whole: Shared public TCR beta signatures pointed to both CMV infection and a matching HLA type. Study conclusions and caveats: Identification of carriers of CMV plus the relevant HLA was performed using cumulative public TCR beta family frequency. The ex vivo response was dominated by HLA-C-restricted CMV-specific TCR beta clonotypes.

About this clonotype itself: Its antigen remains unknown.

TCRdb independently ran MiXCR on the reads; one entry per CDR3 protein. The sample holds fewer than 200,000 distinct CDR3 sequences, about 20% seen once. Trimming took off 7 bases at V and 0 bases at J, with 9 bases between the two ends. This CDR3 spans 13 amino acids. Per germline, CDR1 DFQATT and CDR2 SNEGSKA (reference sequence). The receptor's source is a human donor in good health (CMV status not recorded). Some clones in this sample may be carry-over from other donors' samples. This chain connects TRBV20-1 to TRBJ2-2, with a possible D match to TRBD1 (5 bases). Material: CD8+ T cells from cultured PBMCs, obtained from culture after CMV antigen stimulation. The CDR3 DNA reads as TGCAGTGTGGAGACAGCGAACACCGGGGAGCTGTTTTTT. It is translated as CSVETANTGELFF.